The 14 T cell receptor beta chains reported below all come from one sample, sequenced in a study of shared clonotypes between healthy human individuals. Produced via immunoSEQ multiplex PCR; TCRdb's table is partial and in-frame only. The sample records 2 million to 2.5 million clones, less than 95% being singletons. Sequenced material: naive CD4+ T cells from PBMCs. Subset reported: CD45RA+ positively selected. These receptors were taken from a man aged 18 to 29 in good health. Some clones in this sample may be carry-over from other donors' samples.

This sequence joins TRBV11-1 and TRBJ2-3; the match to TRBD2 covers 10 bases. V dropped 3 bases and J dropped 9; count of bases not matched to a gene: 6. Germline V gene data show CDR1 as SGHAT and CDR2 as FQDESV (reference sequence). The CDR3 is 14 residues long. The CDR3 bases are TGTGCCAGCAGCTTCTTCCGGACTAGCGGAACGCAGTATTTT. Translated, it gives CASSFFRTSGTQYF.

This clone was detected once. The CDR3 spells CASSAVQGGRTEAFF. CDR3 sequence (DNA): TGCGCCAGCAGCGCCGTACAGGGCGGGCGGACTGAAGCTTTCTTT. The chain joins TRBV5-1 to TRBJ1-1, with a possible D match to TRBD1 (6 bases). The CDR3 is made up of 15 amino acids. CDR1 SGHRS and CDR2 YFSETQ come from the germline V gene. Trimming removed 4 bases at V and 5 bases at J, with 18 bases between.

This clone has only one observation. This sample also contains other DNA sequences that code for the same CDR3. The chain has TRBV10-3 and TRBJ2-1, with 8 bases that match TRBD2. Trimming took 0 bases from V and 2 from J; bases not matched to a gene: 0. CDR3 length equals 15 residues. In germline, CDR1 is ENHRY, CDR2 SYGVKD. The CDR3 loop is CAISESAGAYNEQFF. The CDR3 nucleotides read TGTGCCATCAGTGAGTCAGCGGGAGCCTACAATGAGCAGTTCTTC.

The chain is built from TRBV28 and TRBJ1-5; D is unresolved. The CDR3 is made up of 12 amino acids. Germline V lookup: CDR1 MDHEN, CDR2 SYDVKM. Trimming stripped 8 bases from V and 3 bases from J, with 8 bases between. In DNA form, the CDR3 reads TGTGCCAGCTTCGTGGACAATCAGCCCCAGCATTTT. Translating it yields CASFVDNQPQHF.

Note on this clone: This same CDR3 is encoded by further DNA sequences in the sample. The chain recombines TRBV9 with TRBJ2-5, with TRBD2 matching 10 bases. Trimming took 4 bases from V and 1 from J; bases not matched to a gene: 4. The CDR3 loop spans 15 amino acids. Germline CDR1 is SGDLS and CDR2 is YYNGEE. The CDR3 is CASSPRLAGQETQYF. CDR3 DNA: TGTGCCAGCAGCCCGAGACTAGCGGGCCAAGAGACCCAGTACTTC.

V gene TRBV5-1 combines with J gene TRBJ2-3, with TRBD2 identical over 15 bases. The germline gives CDR1 SGHRS, CDR2 YFSETQ. This CDR3 comprises 18 residues. After removal of 0 bases from V and 3 bases from J, the junction contained 5 bases not matched to a gene. CDR3 bases: TGCGCCAGCAGCTTGGCGGGACTAGCGGGAGGAGAGACAGATACGCAGTATTTT. This gives the protein CASSLAGLAGGETDTQYF.

This chain uses TRBV6-4 with TRBJ2-7; D uncertain. Germline CDR1 reads MRHNA; CDR2 reads SNTAGT. This CDR3 is built from 14 residues. With 4 bases removed from V and 7 bases from J, the gap between germline ends came to 17 bases. CDR3 nucleotides: TGTGCCAGCAGTGTCCTCGGCACCCAGTGGGAGCAGTACTTC. Its translation is CASSVLGTQWEQYF.

This clone was counted a few times. This chain uses TRBV5-1 with TRBJ2-2; D call uncertain. The CDR3 is made up of 16 amino acids. With 0 bases removed from V and 3 bases from J, the gap between germline ends came to 12 bases. Germline lookup yields CDR1 SGHRS and CDR2 YFSETQ. CDR3 loop: CASSLAYYRDTGELFF. CDR3 in DNA: TGCGCCAGCAGCTTGGCATACTACCGAGACACCGGGGAGCTGTTTTTT.

V and J are TRBV7-7 and TRBJ2-3, with TRBD1 identical over 10 bases. CDR1 SSHAT and CDR2 FNYEAQ come from the germline V gene (reference sequence). The CDR3 runs 13 residues. The V segment lost 5 bases and the J segment 4 bases; nucleotides outside the gene matches: 0. The CDR3 loop reads CASSGTGADTQYF. The CDR3 DNA is TGTGCCAGCAGCGGGACAGGGGCAGATACGCAGTATTTT.

This rearrangement joins TRBV5-1 to TRBJ1-1; 9 nucleotides align to TRBD1. V was clipped by 4 bases and J by 0 bases; unmatched bases: 7. Germline CDR1 SGHRS, CDR2 YFSETQ. This CDR3 spans 16 amino acids. CDR3 amino acids: CASSPGQGGLNTEAFF. The CDR3 DNA is TGCGCCAGCAGCCCGGGACAGGGAGGCCTGAACACTGAAGCTTTCTTT.

The J gene is TRBJ2-3, the V gene TRBV28, with D uncertain. This CDR3 is built from 12 residues. Germline-derived CDR1 and CDR2 are MDHEN and SYDVKM. Trimming took 5 bases from V and 9 from J, leaving 12 bases between them. The CDR3 sequence: CASSLEMETQYF. The CDR3 bases are TGTGCCAGCAGTCTGGAGATGGAGACGCAGTATTTT.

This chain links TRBV5-6 with TRBJ1-3, with TRBD1 as a possible D gene (6 bases). Deletions cut 4 bases from V and 5 bases from J, with 13 bases between. This CDR3 comprises 14 residues. Germline values: CDR1 SGHDT, CDR2 YYEEEE. Written as DNA, the CDR3 is TGTGCCAGCAGCGACAGGCGGTTCCGAAACACCATATATTTT. It is translated as CASSDRRFRNTIYF. Combining the CDR3 with reference TRBV5-6 and TRBJ1-3 gives the whole variable domain DAGVTQSPTHLIKTRGQQVTLRCSPKSGHDTVSWYQQALGQGPQFIFQYYEEEERQRGNFPDRFSGHQFPNYSSELNVNALLLGDSALYLCASSDRRFRNTIYFGEGSWLTVV.

CDR3 bases: TGCGCCAGCAGCCAAGCCACAGGGGGCGTACGGAACACTGAAGCTTTCTTT. Protein product: CASSQATGGVRNTEAFF. The chain joins TRBV4-1 to TRBJ1-1, with 9 bases fitting TRBD1. The CDR3 is 17 amino acids. Unmatched junction bases numbered 7, after V lost 1 base and J lost 1 base. Germline CDR1 is MGHRA and CDR2 is YSYEKL.

The chain carries TRBV10-1 and TRBJ2-5; D is ambiguous. The CDR3 is 13 residues long. Germline CDR1 reads WNHNN; CDR2 reads SYGVQD (reference sequence). Trimming pared 5 bases from V and 7 bases from J, leaving 14 bases between. The CDR3 sequence is CASSLANPGTQYF. The CDR3 DNA sequence: TGCGCCAGCAGTTTGGCTAATCCAGGGACCCAGTACTTC.